Sequencing of this T cell receptor beta chain was carried out in a study of T cells in Graves' hyperthyroidism and ophthalmopathy. Background on the study: Peripheral blood was secured at the point of initial diagnosis, before any treatment. Study observations and caveats: Most clonotypes expanded in the thyroid (above 0.001) were also present in blood.

Patients with ophthalmopathy all had a Clinical Activity Score of at least 3, a NOSPECS grade of at least 4 and duration under 3 months. Every diagnosis used clinical symptoms, serum thyroxine and TRAb, thyroid ultrasound and orbital computed tomography. A remark on this clonotype: The antigen remains unidentified.

The germline gives CDR1 SQVTM, CDR2 ANQGSEA. The CDR3 length is 13 residues. After removal of 4 bases from V and 2 bases from J, the junction contained 5 bases not matched to a gene. Using RNA transcripts as the source, TCR beta CDR3 regions were amplified. In the first-round RT-PCR of the TCR CDR3, the HTBI primer set was used. TCRdb independently ran MiXCR on the multiplex PCR reads; one entry per CDR3 protein. The top ten clones hold under 15% of a sample with fewer than 500,000 distinct CDR3 sequences, under 15% of them seen once. The source of this sequence is a man between 18 and 29 years old with Graves' ophthalmopathy. The sequencing input was blood. The chain carries TRBV29-1 and TRBJ2-7; 7 nucleotides align to TRBD2. The CDR3 loop reads CSVALAITYEQYF. In nucleotides, the CDR3 is TGCAGCGTTGCACTAGCGATAACCTACGAGCAGTACTTC.